Following are 25 T cell receptor beta chains from one sample sequenced in a study of T cells in Graves' hyperthyroidism and ophthalmopathy. Using RNA transcripts as the source, TCR beta CDR3 regions were amplified. The HTBI primer set drove a first-round RT-PCR of the TCR CDR3. A single record per CDR3 protein comes from TCRdb applying MiXCR to the multiplex PCR reads. The sample gives a few hundred thousand distinct CDR3 sequences, 14% to 15% of which show up once; about 30% is in the top ten. Specimen: blood. These receptors were obtained from a woman between 25 and 40 years old with Graves' hyperthyroidism.

About this clonotype: This CDR3 is missing its conserved last phenylalanine or tryptophan, likely due to a read error. This rearrangement joins TRBV6-2 or TRBV6-3 to TRBJ2-1, with a tentative D call TRBD2 (6 bases). The germline gives CDR1 MNHEY, CDR2 SVGEGT. The germline V and J ends were trimmed by 3 bases and 0 bases, with 12 bases remaining between them. This CDR3 has 16 amino acids. CDR3 DNA: TGTGCCAGCAGTTATTCGCTCGGGAGCTCCTACAATGAGCAGTTCCTC. It yields the protein CASSYSLGSSYNEQFL.

This clonotype appeared many times. The chain couples TRBV5-1 to TRBJ1-1; TRBD1 matches 7 bases. J gave up 4 bases and V 0 bases, and 6 bases lay outside the gene matches. CDR1 is SGHRS and CDR2 is YFSETQ in the germline V gene. The CDR3 is 15 amino acids. CDR3 region: CASSLGPSGGTEAFF. CDR3 DNA: TGCGCCAGCAGCTTGGGTCCCTCAGGGGGCACTGAAGCTTTCTTT.

Notes on this clonotype: Just one base apart from a much larger clone, this may be a read error. This chain links TRBV6-1 with TRBJ2-1; weak D call: TRBD1 (5 bases). CDR1 is MNHNS and CDR2 is SASEGT in the germline V gene. The length of the CDR3 is 17 residues. Written as DNA, the CDR3 is TGTGCCAGCAGTGAATTACCAGGGCAGGGAACCTACGATGAGCAGTTCTTC. Translation: CASSELPGQGTYDEQFF.

This clonotype was seen a few times. The chain links TRBV20-1 to TRBJ1-2; 11 nucleotides align to TRBD1. The CDR3 is 14 amino acids. Germline CDR1 DFQATT, CDR2 SNEGSKA (reference sequence). V was pared by 6 bases and J by 1 base, with 4 bases of the junction left unmatched. CDR3 amino acids: CSAGTGGVNYGYTF. The CDR3 DNA reads as TGCAGTGCAGGGACAGGGGGAGTTAACTATGGCTACACCTTC.

V gene TRBV7-9 combines with J gene TRBJ1-1, with D possibly being TRBD1 (5 bases). Per germline, CDR1 SEHNR and CDR2 FQNEAQ (reference sequence). The CDR3 sequence is 13 residues long. The germline V and J ends were trimmed by 3 bases and 10 bases, with 15 bases remaining between them. The CDR3 DNA reads as TGTGCCAGCAGCTTCCAGGGTTCTGACGGAGCTTTCTTT. Encoded protein: CASSFQGSDGAFF.

This clonotype appeared many times. V usage is TRBV3-1 and J usage is TRBJ2-7, with 7 bases aligning to TRBD2. Trimming at V came to 2 bases and at J to 4 bases, leaving 8 bases not matched to a gene. CDR3 size: 15 residues. In germline, CDR1 is LGHDT, CDR2 YNNKEL (reference sequence). The CDR3 coding sequence is TGTGCCAGCAGCCAACCCGTCGGGAGGTTTTACGAGCAGTACTTC. Translation gives CASSQPVGRFYEQYF.

This clonotype has at least ten counts. The rearrangement joins TRBV29-1 to TRBJ2-7, with 7 bases aligning to TRBD2. Germline V gives CDR1 SQVTM, CDR2 ANQGSEA. This CDR3 has 13 amino acids. Germline trimming cut 4 bases from V and 6 bases from J; bases unmatched to any gene: 9. The CDR3 spells CSVVTLAAAEQYF. In nucleotides, the CDR3 is TGCAGCGTTGTGACGCTAGCGGCAGCCGAGCAGTACTTC.

This clonotype was counted many times. The V and J genes are TRBV30 and TRBJ1-2; D may be TRBD1 (5 bases). Germline V gene data show CDR1 as GTSNPN and CDR2 as SVGIG (reference sequence). Trimming shortened V by 7 bases and J by 4 bases, and 19 bases separated the two germline ends. This CDR3 has 14 amino acids. The CDR3 sequence: CASSPTGGAYGYTF. For the CDR3, the DNA is TGTGCCTCCTCCCCAACAGGAGGTGCCTATGGCTACACCTTC.

This clonotype has a handful of counts. This rearrangement joins TRBV3-1 to TRBJ2-2; no definite D call. Germline CDR1 and CDR2: LGHDT and YNNKEL (reference sequence). This CDR3 is built from 14 residues. Trimming left V 4 bases short and J 6 bases short, with 12 bases between. The CDR3 sequence is CASSPLRRSGELFF. Here the CDR3 DNA reads TGTGCCAGCAGCCCCCTCAGACGCTCCGGGGAGCTGTTTTTT.

For this clonotype: A read error may explain this, as a much larger clone is one base away. V is TRBV3-1 and J is TRBJ2-7, with TRBD2 matching 10 bases. The CDR3 is made up of 17 amino acids. Germline CDR1 reads LGHDT; CDR2 reads YNNKEL (reference sequence). The J segment lost 5 bases and the V segment lost 1 base, leaving 11 bases of the junction unmatched. CDR3 region: CASSQGPGTSVSHEQYF. CDR3 bases: TGTGCCAGCAGCCAAGGCCCCGGGACTAGCGTGTCCCACGAGCAGTACTTC.

This clonotype was detected a few times. The rearrangement uses TRBV9 and TRBJ1-2, with D possibly matching TRBD1 (6 bases). From germline, CDR1 is SGDLS and CDR2 YYNGEE. The CDR3 runs 18 residues. V dropped 0 bases and J dropped 4 bases, with 22 bases sitting between them. This chain's CDR3 is CASSVGLATGQVGYGYTF. CDR3 in DNA: TGTGCCAGCAGCGTAGGGTTAGCTACAGGGCAGGTGGGCTATGGCTACACCTTC.

The table lists this clonotype with many counts. This rearrangement joins TRBV6-5 to TRBJ2-5; TRBD2 matches at 7 bases. This CDR3 comprises 13 residues. Germline assignment: CDR1 MNHEY and CDR2 SVGAGI. The V gene end was trimmed by 2 bases and the J gene end by 5 bases; junction bases not matched to a gene: 2. CDR3 in DNA: TGTGCCAGCAGTTACGGGGGAGGGGAGACCCAGTACTTC. Amino acids: CASSYGGGETQYF.

Many counts were recorded for this clonotype. The chain joins TRBV27 to TRBJ2-1, with 9 bases fitting TRBD1. The germline CDR1 and CDR2 sequences are MNHEY and SMNVEV (reference sequence). The trim removed 2 bases at V and 5 bases at J, leaving 7 bases unmatched. The CDR3 is 16 amino acids. Here the CDR3 reads CASSLPGTGLHNEQFF. The CDR3 nucleotides are TGTGCCAGCAGTTTACCAGGGACAGGGCTCCACAATGAGCAGTTCTTC.

There are many counts of this clonotype. The chain links TRBV28 to TRBJ2-1; the D call may be TRBD1 or TRBD2 (6 bases each). CDR3 size: 15 residues. Germline V gene sequence: CDR1 MDHEN, CDR2 SYDVKM. V lost 5 bases, J lost 6 bases, and 17 bases lay in between. The CDR3 sequence is CASSPSGGHSNEQFF. CDR3 in DNA: TGTGCCAGCAGTCCCTCCGGGGGCCACAGCAATGAGCAGTTCTTC.

In its sample, this clonotype was seen many times. The chain couples TRBV7-2 to TRBJ2-1; D gene uncertain. This CDR3 region has 16 residues. V gave up 3 bases and J gave up 4 bases, with 16 bases separating them. Germline assignment: CDR1 SGHTA and CDR2 FQGNSA. CDR3 loop: CASSFGSSNPYNEQFF. The CDR3 bases are TGTGCCAGCAGCTTTGGTAGCTCAAACCCTTACAATGAGCAGTTCTTC.

This clonotype was found many times. The chain has TRBV27 and TRBJ1-4; 7 nucleotides line up with TRBD1. J was trimmed by 6 bases and V by 5 bases; bases with no gene match: 12. CDR1 is MNHEY, CDR2 SMNVEV, per germline (reference sequence). The CDR3 length is 16 residues. CDR3 sequence: CASSPSPTGRDEKLFF. The CDR3 region has the DNA TGTGCCAGCAGTCCTTCCCCGACAGGGAGGGATGAAAAACTGTTTTTT.

V is TRBV5-1 and J is TRBJ2-7, with 7 nucleotides matching TRBD1. Trimming took 0 bases from V and 3 from J; bases not matched to a gene: 12. This CDR3 comprises 17 residues. Germline CDR1 SGHRS, CDR2 YFSETQ. In DNA, the CDR3 is TGCGCCAGCAGCTTGGCCGGGACAGATGATTGGAGCTACGAGCAGTACTTC. Translated, it gives CASSLAGTDDWSYEQYF.

This clonotype was picked up a small number of times. The rearrangement uses TRBV4-1 and TRBJ2-7; a weak D match, TRBD2 (5 bases). V lost 0 bases and J lost 6, with 18 bases in between. This CDR3 has 16 amino acids. Germline V gene data show CDR1 as MGHRA and CDR2 as YSYEKL. The CDR3 protein is CASSQDLGLALGEQYF. The CDR3 DNA reads as TGCGCCAGCAGCCAAGATTTAGGGCTAGCTCTCGGCGAGCAGTACTTC.

This clonotype showed up just a few times. No conserved phenylalanine or tryptophan is present at the end of the CDR3, so a read error is the likely explanation. This chain joins TRBV28 and TRBJ2-7; TRBD2 aligns across 7 bases. The germline gives CDR1 MDHEN, CDR2 SYDVKM. V lost 3 bases, J lost 4 bases, and 0 bases stayed unmatched. This CDR3 region has 12 residues. CDR3 sequence (DNA): TGTGCCAGCAGTTTGCGGGAGTACGAGCAGTACCTC. It codes for CASSLREYEQYL.

This clonotype was recorded a few times. This chain joins TRBV19 and TRBJ1-2; D is uncertain. Deletions cut 10 bases from V and 4 bases from J, with 13 bases between. There are 12 residues in the CDR3. The germline CDR1 and CDR2 sequences are LNHDA and SQIVND (reference sequence). The CDR3 here is CATRGHLYGYTF. CDR3 nucleotides: TGTGCCACCCGCGGGCACCTCTATGGCTACACCTTC.

The chain employs TRBV4-1 and TRBJ2-7; D is undetermined. V gave up 8 bases and J gave up 0 bases, with 14 bases separating them. CDR1 and CDR2 from the germline V gene are MGHRA and YSYEKL. The length of the CDR3 is 14 residues. The CDR3 DNA follows: TGCGCCAGCCCATGGGAAAGTAACTCCTACGAGCAGTACTTC. Translation gives CASPWESNSYEQYF.

The sample holds a few counts of this clonotype. CDR3 protein: CASSPERADPLNQPQHF. CDR3 nucleotides: TGTGCCAGCAGCCCAGAAAGGGCTGATCCCCTCAATCAGCCCCAGCATTTT. This sequence joins TRBV7-6 and TRBJ1-5; D is undetermined. V shed 5 bases and J shed 3 bases, with 20 bases lying between them. Looked up from germline, CDR1 is SGHVS and CDR2 is FNYEAQ. This CDR3 region has 17 residues.

The sample holds many counts of this clonotype. The V and J genes are TRBV27 and TRBJ1-2, with 8 nucleotides matching TRBD1. This CDR3 comprises 15 residues. Germline lookup yields CDR1 MNHEY and CDR2 SMNVEV (reference sequence). V dropped 2 bases and J dropped 2; count of bases not matched to a gene: 4. DNA of the CDR3: TGTGCCAGCAGTTTAGGTCAGGGGGCGAACTATGGCTACACCTTC. This translates into CASSLGQGANYGYTF.

There are many counts of this clonotype. The chain couples TRBV6-1 to TRBJ2-5; D gene unclear. Germline CDR1 is MNHNS and CDR2 is SASEGT. The CDR3 contains 11 residues. The CDR3, as DNA: TGTGCTGCTAGGGTGGGGGAGACCCAGTACTTC. It codes for CAARVGETQYF.

CDR3 DNA sequence: TGTGCCAGCAGTGAACACCCCACAGGGCCCAGCACAGATACGCAGTATTTT. It yields the protein CASSEHPTGPSTDTQYF. The chain links TRBV6-1 to TRBJ2-3; TRBD1 might be the D (6 bases). This CDR3 comprises 17 residues. Germline values: CDR1 MNHNS, CDR2 SASEGT. V was pared by 2 bases and J by 0 bases, with 15 bases between.